This T cell receptor (beta chain) was captured in a study of blood T cell repertoires in COVID-19. Across the whole study: Researchers got acute and convalescent COVID-19 samples from the United States, Italy and Spain. Sources were T cells, B-cell-depleted T cells, or PBMCs; the material itself was cDNA or gDNA.

Authors' processing steps: Estimated nucleated cell counts came from reference gene primer amplification. The method was immunoSEQ multiplex PCR; TCRdb's version includes in-frame clones alone and lacks a portion of them. The DNA gave D and trimming, while V, J and clone size come from that table. The top ten clones hold over 4.5% of a sample with more than 60,000 clones, 80% of them seen once. V lost 5 bases and J lost 8; bases outside the gene matches: 7. CDR3 length: 16 amino acids. Germline V gene data show CDR1 as SGHTA and CDR2 as FQGNSA. Specimen: peripheral blood. This chain joins TRBV7-2 and TRBJ2-1, with TRBD2 identical over 15 bases. This TCR was sampled from a man in his sixties with active or convalescent COVID-19. In DNA, the CDR3 is TGTGCCAGCAGCCGGACTAGCGGGGGGGTCTTGGATGAGCAGTTCTTC. This gives the protein CASSRTSGGVLDEQFF.